This TCR beta chain was identified during a study of response to subunit inactivated influenza vaccine. Each CDR3 protein is one row after TCRdb ran MiXCR on the RT-PCR reads. The sample lists more than 150,000 distinct CDR3 sequences; roughly 10% were seen once. Study-wide findings and caveats: Authors suggested seasonal influenza vaccinations each recruit few new T cells.

In the case of this clonotype: Its antigen is currently unknown.

Sequencing used CD8+ T cells sorted from PBMCs, obtained 23 months after vaccination. The receptor was derived from a man between 45 and 75 years old who received an inactivated influenza vaccine.

DNA for the CDR3: TGTGCCAGCACTAGCGGGGGGACTTACGAGCAGTACTTC. It translates to CASTSGGTYEQYF. The chain combines TRBV6-6 with TRBJ2-7; 11 positions agree with TRBD2. This CDR3 contains 13 residues. V gave up 7 bases and J gave up 4 bases; unmatched junction bases: 3. From germline, CDR1 is MNHNY and CDR2 SVGAGI (reference sequence).